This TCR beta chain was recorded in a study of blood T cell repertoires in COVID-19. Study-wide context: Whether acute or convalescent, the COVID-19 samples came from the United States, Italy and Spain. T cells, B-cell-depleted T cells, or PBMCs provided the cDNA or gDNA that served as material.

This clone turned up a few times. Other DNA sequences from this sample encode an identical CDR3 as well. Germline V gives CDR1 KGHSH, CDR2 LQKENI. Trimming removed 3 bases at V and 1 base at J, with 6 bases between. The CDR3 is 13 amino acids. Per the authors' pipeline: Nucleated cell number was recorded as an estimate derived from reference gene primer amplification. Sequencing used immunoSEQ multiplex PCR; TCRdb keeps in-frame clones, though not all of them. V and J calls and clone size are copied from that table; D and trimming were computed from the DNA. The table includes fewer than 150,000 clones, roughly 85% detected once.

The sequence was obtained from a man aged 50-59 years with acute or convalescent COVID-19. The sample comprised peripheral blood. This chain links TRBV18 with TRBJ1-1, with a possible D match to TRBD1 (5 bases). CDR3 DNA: TGTGCCAGCTCACCGGGGGGGAACACTGAAGCTTTCTTT. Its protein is CASSPGGNTEAFF.